This TCR beta chain was sequenced for a study of T cells in Graves' hyperthyroidism and ophthalmopathy (dated by TCRdb to between 2018 and 2021). As for the study more broadly: Peripheral blood samples were taken at initial diagnosis, before any treatment was given. After sampling, hyperthyroidism patients received methimazole starting at 30 mg daily, and ophthalmopathy patients received high-dose intravenous methylprednisolone. To identify TCR V-J signatures that set the groups apart, the researchers used a discovery cohort of approximately 98 patients, made up of under 45 with Graves' ophthalmopathy and some 60 with stable Graves' hyperthyroidism. The roughly 100 discovery patients were randomly divided into training and test sets at a 7:3 ratio. According to the paper, TCR Vbeta CDR3 sequencing was carried out on 135 peripheral blood samples, which came from fewer than 50 ophthalmopathy, 80 or so hyperthyroidism and roughly 17 progressor patients. An independent validation cohort of under 20 hyperthyroidism patients and 15 or so patients who later progressed to ophthalmopathy tested prospective prediction of ophthalmopathy. The study also compared thyroid tissue and blood T-cell repertoires from five or six Graves' hyperthyroidism patients.

Cut back by 5 bases and 5 bases, the V and J ends lie 18 bases apart. The CDR3 holds 15 amino acids from the cysteine to the phenylalanine. Solely the CDR3 DNA is kept, with 45 bases framed from the first base. In the ophthalmopathy patients, disease was moderately to severely active, with a Clinical Activity Score of 3 or more, a NOSPECS grade of 4 or more, and a duration of less than 3 months. Patients with uncontrolled infections, other autoimmune diseases, pregnancy or lactation were excluded. Diagnoses were based on clinical symptoms, serum thyroxine and TRAb, thyroid ultrasound and orbital computed tomography. PBMCs were isolated from approximately 10 ml of fresh peripheral blood by Ficoll-Paque density gradient centrifugation. Trizol reagent was used to extract total RNA, and RNA quality was then checked on an Agilent 2100 Bioanalyzer. This clonotype was seen at least ten times. Its antigen remains unidentified. No much larger clonotype is one base removed from it; base qualities were not supplied.

What the authors observed across the whole study: Sample size was not statistically predetermined, and investigators were not blinded to group allocation. A model built on a 13 V-J signature distinguished ophthalmopathy from stable hyperthyroidism, reaching approximately 89% sensitivity and under 84% specificity in cross-validation and 80%/75% in testing. Most expanded thyroid clonotypes (frequency above 0.001) were also detected in blood, suggesting blood repertoires may reflect thyroid immune responses. In validation, progression to ophthalmopathy was predicted by the model with approximately 67% sensitivity and 72% to 80% specificity, a median of approximately 7.1 months before onset.

The TCR beta CDR3 regions were amplified from RNA transcripts. For the first round of RT-PCR on the TCR CDR3, the HTBI primer set was used together with the Qiagen OneStep RT-PCR kit. Libraries were constructed in a second round of multiplex PCR, after which size selection and purification were carried out. The libraries were sequenced on an Illumina HiSeq2000 using paired-end 100 bp reads. The original methods were these. SOAPnuke was used to process the raw data, removing reads that contained adapters or uncalled bases, had a mean Phred below 15, or lacked an exact match to the constant primer or identifier. High-quality paired reads were merged with COPE v1.2.5, and unique nucleotide sequences were defined as clonotypes. MiTCR v1.1 was used to align the clonotypes against IMGT TRBV, TRBD and TRBJ reference segments. The analysis was restricted to V-J combinations with a frequency above 0.0001, which together covered around 99% of the repertoires. The TCS score was defined as F50 (clonal expansion) divided by E x V (chaos), with BLOSUM62-based TCRdist calculated between CDR3 peptides within each V-J. Welch's t-statistics and random forest reduced roughly 540 V-J features to 10 to 15, which were used in a naive Bayes classifier (R e1071). TCRdb reworked the public reads: Q25 trimming with fastp, MiXCR clone assembly, productive beta chains retained. Every entry covers one CDR3 protein and lists the most common genes and DNA from its rows. TCRdb assigned the V and J calls; the authors' analysis was not used. The sample table records almost 500,000 distinct CDR3 sequences; approximately 22% of these occur just once. About 53% of the sample goes to the ten largest clones.

The sample comprised blood. This receptor was obtained from an older woman with Graves' ophthalmopathy. The chain was built from TRBV12-3 or TRBV12-4 and TRBJ1-1, with the D segment identity uncertain. This receptor has the CDR3 CASSITTPMGTEAFF. The sequence in DNA is TGTGCCAGCAGTATAACTACCCCAATGGGGACTGAAGCTTTCTTT.